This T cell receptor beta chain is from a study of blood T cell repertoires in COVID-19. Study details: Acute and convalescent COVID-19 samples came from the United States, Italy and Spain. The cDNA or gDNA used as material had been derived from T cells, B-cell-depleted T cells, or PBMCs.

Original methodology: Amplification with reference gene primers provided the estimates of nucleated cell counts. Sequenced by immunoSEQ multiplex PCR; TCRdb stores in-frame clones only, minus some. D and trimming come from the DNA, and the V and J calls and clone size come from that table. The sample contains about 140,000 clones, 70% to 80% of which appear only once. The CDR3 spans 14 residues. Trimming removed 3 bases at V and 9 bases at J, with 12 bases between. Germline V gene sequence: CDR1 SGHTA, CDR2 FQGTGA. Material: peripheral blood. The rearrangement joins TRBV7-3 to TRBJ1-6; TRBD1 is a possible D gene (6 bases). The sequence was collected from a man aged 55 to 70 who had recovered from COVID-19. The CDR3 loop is CASSLQGSGSPLHF. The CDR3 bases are TGTGCCAGCAGCTTGCAGGGGAGTGGTTCACCCCTCCACTTT.